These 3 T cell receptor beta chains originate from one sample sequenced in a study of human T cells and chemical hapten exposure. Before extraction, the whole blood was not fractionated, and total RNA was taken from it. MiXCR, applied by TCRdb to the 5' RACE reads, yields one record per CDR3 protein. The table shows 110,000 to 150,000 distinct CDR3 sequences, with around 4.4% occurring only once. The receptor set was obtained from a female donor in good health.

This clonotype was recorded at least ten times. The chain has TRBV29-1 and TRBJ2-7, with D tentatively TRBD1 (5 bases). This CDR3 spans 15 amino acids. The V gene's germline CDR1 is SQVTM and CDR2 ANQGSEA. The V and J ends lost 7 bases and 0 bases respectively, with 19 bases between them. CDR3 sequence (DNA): TGCAGCGGCGCGAATGTTAGGGGTTGCTCCTACGAGCAGTACTTC. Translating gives CSGANVRGCSYEQYF.

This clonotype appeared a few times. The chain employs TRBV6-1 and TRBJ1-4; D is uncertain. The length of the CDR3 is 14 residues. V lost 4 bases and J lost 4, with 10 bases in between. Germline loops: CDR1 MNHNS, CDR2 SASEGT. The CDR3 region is CASSVSGINEKLFF. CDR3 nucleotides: TGTGCCAGCAGTGTTTCCGGGATTAATGAAAAACTGTTTTTT.

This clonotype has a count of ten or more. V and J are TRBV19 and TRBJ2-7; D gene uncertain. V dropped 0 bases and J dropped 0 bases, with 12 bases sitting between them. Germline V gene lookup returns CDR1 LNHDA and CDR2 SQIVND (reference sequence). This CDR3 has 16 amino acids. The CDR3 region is CASSIDAAGSSYEQYF. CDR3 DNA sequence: TGTGCCAGTAGTATAGACGCGGCCGGCAGCTCCTACGAGCAGTACTTC.